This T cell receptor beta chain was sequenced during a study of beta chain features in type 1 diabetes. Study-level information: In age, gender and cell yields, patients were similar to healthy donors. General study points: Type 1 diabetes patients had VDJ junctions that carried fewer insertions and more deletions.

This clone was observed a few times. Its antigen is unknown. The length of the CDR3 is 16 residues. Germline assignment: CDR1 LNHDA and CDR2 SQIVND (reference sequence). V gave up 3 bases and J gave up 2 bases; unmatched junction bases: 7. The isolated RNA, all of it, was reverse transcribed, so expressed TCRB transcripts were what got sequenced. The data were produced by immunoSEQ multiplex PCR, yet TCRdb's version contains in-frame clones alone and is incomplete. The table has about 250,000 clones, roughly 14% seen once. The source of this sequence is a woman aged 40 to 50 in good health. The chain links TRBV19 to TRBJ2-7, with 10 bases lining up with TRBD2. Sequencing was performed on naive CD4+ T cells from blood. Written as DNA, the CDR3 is TGTGCCAGTAGTATTAGCGGGGGGCCCCCGCCCTACGAGCAGTACTTC. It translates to CASSISGGPPPYEQYF.